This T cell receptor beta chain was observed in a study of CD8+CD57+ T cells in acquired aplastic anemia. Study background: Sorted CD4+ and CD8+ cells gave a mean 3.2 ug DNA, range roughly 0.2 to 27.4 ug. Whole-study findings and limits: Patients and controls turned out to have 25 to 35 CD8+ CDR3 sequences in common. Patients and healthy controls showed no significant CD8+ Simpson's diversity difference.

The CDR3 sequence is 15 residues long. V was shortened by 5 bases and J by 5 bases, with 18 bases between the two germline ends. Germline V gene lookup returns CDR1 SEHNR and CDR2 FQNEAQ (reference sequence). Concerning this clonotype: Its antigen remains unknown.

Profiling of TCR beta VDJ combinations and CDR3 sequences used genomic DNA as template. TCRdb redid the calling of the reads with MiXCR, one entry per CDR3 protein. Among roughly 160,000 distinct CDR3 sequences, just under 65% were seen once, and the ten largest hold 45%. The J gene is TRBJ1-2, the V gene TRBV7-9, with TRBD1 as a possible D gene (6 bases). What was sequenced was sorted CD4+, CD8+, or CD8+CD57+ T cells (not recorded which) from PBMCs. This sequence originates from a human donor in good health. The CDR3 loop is CASSLTGQLIYGYTF. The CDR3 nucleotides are TGTGCCAGCAGCCTGACCGGACAGCTAATATATGGCTACACCTTC.